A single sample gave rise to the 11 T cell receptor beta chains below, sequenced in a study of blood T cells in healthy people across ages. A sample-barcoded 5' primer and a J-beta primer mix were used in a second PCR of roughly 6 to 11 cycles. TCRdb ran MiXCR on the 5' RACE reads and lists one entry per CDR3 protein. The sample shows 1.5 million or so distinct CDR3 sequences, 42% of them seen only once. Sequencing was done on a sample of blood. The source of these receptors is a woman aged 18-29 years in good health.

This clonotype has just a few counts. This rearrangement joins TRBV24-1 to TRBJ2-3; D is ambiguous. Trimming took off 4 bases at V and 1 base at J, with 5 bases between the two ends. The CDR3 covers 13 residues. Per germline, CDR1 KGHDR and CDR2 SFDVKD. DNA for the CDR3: TGTGCCACCAGTGAAGCTGGCACAGATACGCAGTATTTT. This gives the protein CATSEAGTDTQYF.

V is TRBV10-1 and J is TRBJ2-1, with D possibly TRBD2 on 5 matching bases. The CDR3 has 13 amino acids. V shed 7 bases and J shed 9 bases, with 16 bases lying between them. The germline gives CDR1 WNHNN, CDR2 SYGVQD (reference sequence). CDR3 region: CASNFLAGGEQFF. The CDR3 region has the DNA TGCGCCAGCAATTTTCTAGCTGGTGGTGAGCAGTTCTTC.

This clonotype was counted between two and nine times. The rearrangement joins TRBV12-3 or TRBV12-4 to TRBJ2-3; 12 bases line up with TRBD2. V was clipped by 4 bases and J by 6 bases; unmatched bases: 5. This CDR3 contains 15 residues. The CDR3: CASSSPSGGGDTQYF. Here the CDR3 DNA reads TGTGCCAGCAGTTCCCCTAGCGGGGGGGGGGATACGCAGTATTTT.

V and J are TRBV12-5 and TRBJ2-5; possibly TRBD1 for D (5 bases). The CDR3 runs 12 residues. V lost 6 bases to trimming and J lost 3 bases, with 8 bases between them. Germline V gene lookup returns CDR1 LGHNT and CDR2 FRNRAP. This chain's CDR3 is CASGGLEETQYF. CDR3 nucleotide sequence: TGTGCTAGTGGGGGGCTCGAAGAGACCCAGTACTTC.

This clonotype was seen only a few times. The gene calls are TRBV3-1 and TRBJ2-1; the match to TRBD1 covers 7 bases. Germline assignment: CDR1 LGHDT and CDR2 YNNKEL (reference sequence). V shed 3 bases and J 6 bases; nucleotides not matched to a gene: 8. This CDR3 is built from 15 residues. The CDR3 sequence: CASSQNPTGTNEQFF. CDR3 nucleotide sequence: TGTGCCAGCAGCCAGAACCCGACAGGGACCAATGAGCAGTTCTTC.

As DNA, the CDR3 is TGTGCCAGCAGACACGTTACCTACGAGCAGTTCTTC. Its translation is CASRHVTYEQFF. The rearrangement uses TRBV6-2 or TRBV6-3 and TRBJ2-7, with D hard to call. The DNA matches TRBJ2-1 better at its end, which makes the J call doubtful. The CDR3 is 12 residues long. The V gene's germline CDR1 is MNHEY and CDR2 SVGEGT.

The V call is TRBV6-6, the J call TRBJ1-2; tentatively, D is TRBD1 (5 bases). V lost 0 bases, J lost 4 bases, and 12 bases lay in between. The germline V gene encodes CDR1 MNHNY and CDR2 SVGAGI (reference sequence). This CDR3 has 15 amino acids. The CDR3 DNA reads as TGTGCCAGCAGTTACTCGGGGGTAGATAGCTATGGCTACACCTTC. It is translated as CASSYSGVDSYGYTF.

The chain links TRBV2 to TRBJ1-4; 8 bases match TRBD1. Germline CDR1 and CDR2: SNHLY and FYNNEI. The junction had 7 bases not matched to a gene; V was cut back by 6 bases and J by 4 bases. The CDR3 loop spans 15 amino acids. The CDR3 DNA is TGTGCCAGCAGGACAGGGGTACCCAATAATGAAAAACTGTTTTTT. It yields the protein CASRTGVPNNEKLFF.

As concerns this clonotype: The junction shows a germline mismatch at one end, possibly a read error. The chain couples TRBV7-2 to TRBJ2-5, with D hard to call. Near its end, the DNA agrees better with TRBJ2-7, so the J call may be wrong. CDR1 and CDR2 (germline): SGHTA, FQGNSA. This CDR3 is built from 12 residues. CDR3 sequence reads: CVSSLIGYEQYF. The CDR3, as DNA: TGTGTCAGCAGCTTAATCGGGTACGAGCAGTACTTC.

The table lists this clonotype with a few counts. In DNA, the CDR3 is TGTGCCAGCAGTTTAGAGGGACAGGAAGAGCAGTTCTTC. Amino acid sequence: CASSLEGQEEQFF. The chain is built from TRBV27 and TRBJ2-1, with 8 positions matching TRBD1. The J segment lost 10 bases and the V segment lost 2 bases, leaving 4 bases of the junction unmatched. The length of the CDR3 is 13 residues. Germline CDR1 is MNHEY and CDR2 is SMNVEV (reference sequence).

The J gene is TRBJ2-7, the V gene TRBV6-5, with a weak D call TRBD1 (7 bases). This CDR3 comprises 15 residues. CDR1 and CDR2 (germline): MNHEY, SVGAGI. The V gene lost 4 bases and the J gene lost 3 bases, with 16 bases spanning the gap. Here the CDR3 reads CASSLRRDSLYEQYF. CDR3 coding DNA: TGTGCCAGCAGTTTACGGCGGGACAGCCTCTACGAGCAGTACTTC.